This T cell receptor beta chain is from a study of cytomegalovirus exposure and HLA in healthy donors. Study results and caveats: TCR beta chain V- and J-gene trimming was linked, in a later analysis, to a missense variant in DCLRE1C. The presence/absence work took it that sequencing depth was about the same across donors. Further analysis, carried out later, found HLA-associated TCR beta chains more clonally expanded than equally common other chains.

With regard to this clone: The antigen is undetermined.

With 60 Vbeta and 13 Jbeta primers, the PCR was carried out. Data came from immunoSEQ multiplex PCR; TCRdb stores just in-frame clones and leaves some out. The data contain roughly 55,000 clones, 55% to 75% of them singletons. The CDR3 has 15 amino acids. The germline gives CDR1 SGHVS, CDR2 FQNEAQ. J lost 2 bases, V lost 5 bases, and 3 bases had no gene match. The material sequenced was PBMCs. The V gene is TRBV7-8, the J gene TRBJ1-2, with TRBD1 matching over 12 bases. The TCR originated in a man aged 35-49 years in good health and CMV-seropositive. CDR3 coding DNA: TGTGCCAGCAGCGTAGGGACAGGGGGCAACTATGGCTACACCTTC. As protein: CASSVGTGGNYGYTF.